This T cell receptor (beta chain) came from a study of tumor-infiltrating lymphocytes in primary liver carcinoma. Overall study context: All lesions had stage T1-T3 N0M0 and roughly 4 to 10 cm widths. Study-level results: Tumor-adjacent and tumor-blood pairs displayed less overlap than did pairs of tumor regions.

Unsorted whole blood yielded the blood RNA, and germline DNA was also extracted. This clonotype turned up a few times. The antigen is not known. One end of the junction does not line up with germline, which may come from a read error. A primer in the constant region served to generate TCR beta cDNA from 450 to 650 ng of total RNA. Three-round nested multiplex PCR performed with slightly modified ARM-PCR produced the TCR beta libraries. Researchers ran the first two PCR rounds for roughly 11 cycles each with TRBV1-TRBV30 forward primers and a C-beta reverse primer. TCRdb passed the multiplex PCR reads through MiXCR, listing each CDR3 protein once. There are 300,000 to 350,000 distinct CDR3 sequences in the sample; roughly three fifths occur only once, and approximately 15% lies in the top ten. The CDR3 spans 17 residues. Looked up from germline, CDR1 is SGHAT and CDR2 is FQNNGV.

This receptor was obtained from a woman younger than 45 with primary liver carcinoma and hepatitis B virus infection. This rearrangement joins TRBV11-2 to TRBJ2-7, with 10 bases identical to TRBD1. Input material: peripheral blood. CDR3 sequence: CASSPYTGTGASYEQDF. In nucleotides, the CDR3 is TGTGCCAGCAGCCCCTACACCGGGACAGGGGCCTCCTACGAACAGGACTTC. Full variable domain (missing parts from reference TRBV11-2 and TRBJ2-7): EAGVAQSPRYKIIEKRQSVAFWCNPISGHATLYWYQQILGQGPKLLIQFQNNGVVDDSQLPKDRFSAERLKGVDSTLKIQPAKLEDSAVYLCASSPYTGTGASYEQDFGPGTRLTVT.